The 9 T cell receptor beta chains in this list originate from one sample, sequenced in a study of blood T cell repertoires in COVID-19. The assay was immunoSEQ multiplex PCR, and TCRdb's table has in-frame clones only and misses some. The sample holds approximately 340,000 clones, roughly 90% seen once. Material for sequencing was PBMCs or T cells enriched from blood (not recorded which). The source of these receptors is a woman in her 40s who had been exposed to COVID-19.

CDR3 sequence: CASRRSGVSMNTEAFF. In DNA, the CDR3 is TGTGCCAGCCGGAGGTCCGGGGTATCGATGAACACTGAAGCTTTCTTT. V is TRBV27 and J is TRBJ1-1, with no clear D. Germline CDR1 MNHEY, CDR2 SMNVEV (reference sequence). Trimming pared 8 bases from V and 0 bases from J, leaving 19 bases between. CDR3 length: 16 amino acids.

This clone was seen only once. The J gene is TRBJ1-5, the V gene TRBV6-1, with a weak D call TRBD1 (5 bases). Germline CDR1 is MNHNS and CDR2 is SASEGT. The V end lost 4 bases, the J end lost 1 base, and 14 bases lay between the germline ends. The CDR3 consists of 16 residues. Here the CDR3 reads CASSGRGWDSNQPQHF. The CDR3 DNA follows: TGTGCCAGCAGTGGTCGGGGGTGGGACAGCAATCAGCCCCAGCATTTT.

The CDR3 spells CASSITGNEQYF. Here the CDR3 DNA reads TGTGCCAGCAGCATCACAGGGAACGAGCAGTACTTC. The chain recombines TRBV5-6 with TRBJ2-7; D might be TRBD1 (6 bases). CDR3 length: 12 amino acids. V lost 4 bases, J lost 5 bases, and 10 bases lay in between. In germline, CDR1 is SGHDT, CDR2 YYEEEE.

This chain joins TRBV4-2 and TRBJ2-2; D is ambiguous. Trimming removed 1 base at V and 4 bases at J, with 16 bases between. Germline loops: CDR1 LGHNA, CDR2 YNFKEQ. The length of the CDR3 is 17 residues. The CDR3 nucleotides read TGTGCCAGCAGCCAAGTGGTAGAAACCCGCTTCACCGGGGAGCTGTTTTTT. Residues: CASSQVVETRFTGELFF.

V usage is TRBV7-3 and J usage is TRBJ2-2; TRBD1 is a possible D gene (6 bases). The V and J ends lost 5 bases and 0 bases respectively, with 13 bases between them. This CDR3 has 16 amino acids. Germline lookup yields CDR1 SGHTA and CDR2 FQGTGA. As DNA, the CDR3 is TGTGCCAGCAGCGTTACAGGGTTGGCGAACACCGGGGAGCTGTTTTTT. This encodes CASSVTGLANTGELFF.

This sequence joins TRBV2 and TRBJ1-1; no reliable D call. Germline values: CDR1 SNHLY, CDR2 FYNNEI. Deletions cut 7 bases from V and 0 bases from J, with 15 bases between. The CDR3 runs to 15 residues. Here the CDR3 DNA reads TGTGCCAGCACTTTACGGGGAGGATTGAACACTGAAGCTTTCTTT. It encodes CASTLRGGLNTEAFF.

This chain uses TRBV30 with TRBJ1-4; perhaps TRBD1 as D (5 bases). This CDR3 comprises 17 residues. The germline V and J ends were trimmed by 0 bases and 0 bases, with 14 bases remaining between them. Per the germline V gene, CDR1 is GTSNPN and CDR2 is SVGIG (reference sequence). CDR3 nucleotide sequence: TGTGCCTGGAGTGTAGGGAGGGGCCGCACAACTAATGAAAAACTGTTTTTT. Protein sequence: CAWSVGRGRTTNEKLFF.

The V gene is TRBV19, the J gene TRBJ1-1, with 8 positions matching TRBD1. Germline V CDR1 and CDR2: LNHDA, SQIVND (reference sequence). CDR3 length equals 15 residues. Germline trimming cut 3 bases from V and 4 bases from J; bases unmatched to any gene: 7. The CDR3 loop reads CASSIRGRGGTEAFF. The CDR3 nucleotides read TGTGCCAGTAGTATCAGGGGGCGCGGGGGCACTGAAGCTTTCTTT. Full variable domain (missing parts from reference TRBV19 and TRBJ1-1): DGGITQSPKYLFRKEGQNVTLSCEQNLNHDAMYWYRQDPGQGLRLIYYSQIVNDFQKGDIAEGYSVSREKKESFPLTVTSAQKNPTAFYLCASSIRGRGGTEAFFGQGTRLTVV.

The chain uses TRBV18 and TRBJ2-3; TRBD2 matches at 8 bases. Per the germline V gene, CDR1 is KGHSH and CDR2 is LQKENI. The CDR3 loop spans 16 amino acids. Trimming removed 0 bases from V and 1 base from J; junction bases left unmatched: 3. CDR3 coding DNA: TGTGCCAGCTCACCACCGGCCGGGGGGGGCACAGATACGCAGTATTTT. Encoded protein: CASSPPAGGGTDTQYF.